The next 5 T cell receptor beta chains were all read from a single sample in a study of CD8+ T cells in alopecia areata. The authors extracted RNA and reverse transcribed it into cDNA as the sequencing template. Method: immunoSEQ multiplex PCR; TCRdb's copy keeps in-frame clones and lacks some. The sample lists about 110,000 clones; almost 60% were seen once. The sequenced material came from CD8+ T cells sorted from blood. The receptors derive from a human donor in good health.

The genes are TRBV9 and TRBJ2-1; 7 bases line up with TRBD2. The CDR3 loop spans 12 amino acids. Germline CDR1 is SGDLS and CDR2 is YYNGEE. V shed 5 bases, J shed 8 bases, and the junction held 4 bases outside the gene matches. CDR3 loop: CASSLRGDEQFF. The CDR3 nucleotides read TGTGCCAGCAGTCTCCGGGGGGATGAGCAGTTCTTC.

The chain employs TRBV2 and TRBJ2-3, with 10 nucleotides matching TRBD2. The V segment lost 6 bases and the J segment 0 bases; nucleotides outside the gene matches: 15. Germline assignment: CDR1 SNHLY and CDR2 FYNNEI. This CDR3 comprises 19 residues. CDR3 sequence: CASRTLAGGLLFSTDTQYF. The CDR3 bases are TGTGCCAGCAGAACATTAGCGGGGGGCCTCCTCTTTAGCACAGATACGCAGTATTTT.

This clone was recorded only once. The genes are TRBV2 and TRBJ2-1; perhaps D is TRBD1 or TRBD2 (5 bases each). V was shortened by 2 bases and J by 6 bases, with 17 bases between the two germline ends. This CDR3 has 16 amino acids. Germline CDR1 SNHLY, CDR2 FYNNEI. CDR3 bases: TGTGCCAGCAGTGAATGGGGACCCCACTTAAGCAATGAGCAGTTCTTC. Translating it yields CASSEWGPHLSNEQFF.

The rearrangement links TRBV5-6 to TRBJ1-2; D is possibly TRBD1 (5 bases). V lost 4 bases to trimming and J lost 3 bases, with 19 bases between them. There are 16 residues in the CDR3. Germline V CDR1 and CDR2: SGHDT, YYEEEE. DNA of the CDR3: TGTGCCAGCAGCGGGGGGGACCTCCTGATCCACTATGGCTACACCTTC. Translation gives CASSGGDLLIHYGYTF.

The chain combines TRBV18 with TRBJ2-1; D is possibly TRBD1 (6 bases). V was shortened by 4 bases and J by 6 bases, with 16 bases between the two germline ends. CDR1 and CDR2 from the germline V gene are KGHSH and LQKENI. This CDR3 contains 15 residues. The CDR3 DNA is TGTGCCAGCTCACGGACAGAATACTCTCTCAATGAGCAGTTCTTC. Translation: CASSRTEYSLNEQFF.